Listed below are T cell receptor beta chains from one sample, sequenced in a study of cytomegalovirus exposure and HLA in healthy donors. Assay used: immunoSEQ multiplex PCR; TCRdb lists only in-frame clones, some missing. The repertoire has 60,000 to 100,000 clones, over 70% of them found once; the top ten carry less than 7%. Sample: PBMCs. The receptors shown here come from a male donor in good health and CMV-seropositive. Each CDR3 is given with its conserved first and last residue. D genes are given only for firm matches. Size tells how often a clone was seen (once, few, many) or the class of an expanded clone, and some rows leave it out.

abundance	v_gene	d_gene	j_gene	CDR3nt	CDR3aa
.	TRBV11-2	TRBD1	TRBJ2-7	TGTGCCAGCAGCTTGGTGAGGGGACAGGGAAGCTCCTACGAGCAGTACTTC	CASSLVRGQGSSYEQYF
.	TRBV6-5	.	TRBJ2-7	TGTGCCAGCAGCCTTATCCAGGGAAGCTCCTACGAGCAGTACTTC	CASSLIQGSSYEQYF
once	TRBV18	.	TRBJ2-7	TGTGCCAGCTCACCACCACCACAGGGTTGGCGCGAGCAGTACTTC	CASSPPPQGWREQYF
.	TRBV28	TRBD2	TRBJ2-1	TGTGCCAGCAGGGCTAGCGGATACAATGAGCAGTTCTTC	CASRASGYNEQFF
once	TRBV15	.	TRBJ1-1	TGTGCCACCAGCAGAGATCGTACGGTATCAACTGAAGCTTTCTTT	CATSRDRTVSTEAFF
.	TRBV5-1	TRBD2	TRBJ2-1	TGCGCCAGCAGCTTGGCCCCGGGGGGGGCTGAGCAGTTCTTC	CASSLAPGGAEQFF
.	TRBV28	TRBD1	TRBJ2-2	TGTGCCAGCAGCCTTGACAGGGCCGGGGAGCTGTTTTTT	CASSLDRAGELFF
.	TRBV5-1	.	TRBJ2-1	TGCGCCAGCAGCCGAAAGGCTAGCGAGAACTACAATGAGCAGTTCTTC	CASSRKASENYNEQFF
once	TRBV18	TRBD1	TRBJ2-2	TGTGCCAGCTCACCGCCGACAGGGGGCAACACCGGGGAGCTGTTTTTT	CASSPPTGGNTGELFF
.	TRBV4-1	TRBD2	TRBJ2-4	TGCGCCAGCAGCCAAGACGGGCGGGGACTAGCTGACAAAAACATTCAGTACTTC	CASSQDGRGLADKNIQYF
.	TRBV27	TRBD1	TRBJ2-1	TGTGCCAGCAGTCAACAAAACCTCCGGGACAGGGGGCCTCTTGAGCAGTTCTTC	CASSQQNLRDRGPLEQFF
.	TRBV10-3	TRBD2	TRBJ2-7	TGTGCCATCAGTGAGTCGAGTAGCGGGGGAGTTTTCGAGCAGTACTTC	CAISESSSGGVFEQYF
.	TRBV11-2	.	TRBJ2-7	TGTGCCAGCAGCTCAGACAGGAACTACGAGCAGTACTTC	CASSSDRNYEQYF
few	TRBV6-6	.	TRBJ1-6	TGTGCCAGCAGACAACAGGAGTCACCCCTCCACTTT	CASRQQESPLHF
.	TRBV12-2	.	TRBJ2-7	TGTGCAAGTCGCCGACCCTCCGTGTCTAGCGCGTTCTACGAGCAGTACTTC	CASRRPSVSSAFYEQYF
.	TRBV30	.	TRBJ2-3	TGTGCCTGGAGTGTACGGCTAGACGTTCAAAATACGCAGTATTTT	CAWSVRLDVQNTQYF
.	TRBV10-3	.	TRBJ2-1	TGTGCCATCAGGGAGGAAAGGGGCAATGAGCAGTTCTTC	CAIREERGNEQFF
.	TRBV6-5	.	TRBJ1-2	TGTGCCAGCAGTTATACCGGGAGGAACTATGGCTACACCTTC	CASSYTGRNYGYTF
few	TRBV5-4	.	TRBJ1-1	TGTGCCAGCAGCCGGACCTCGGGAATTTTAGAGCGTGAAGCTTTCTTT	CASSRTSGILEREAFF
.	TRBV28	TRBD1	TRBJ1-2	TGTGCCAGCAGTGCGGACAGGCCACTCTATGGCTACACCTTC	CASSADRPLYGYTF
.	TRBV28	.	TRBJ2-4	TGTGCCAGCAGTTTGCAGGGGCGAGGAAACATTCAGTACTTC	CASSLQGRGNIQYF
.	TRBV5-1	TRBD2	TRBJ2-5	TGCGCCAGCAGCTTGGGGCTAGCGGGGGAAGAGACCCAGTACTTC	CASSLGLAGEETQYF
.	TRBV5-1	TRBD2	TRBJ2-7	TGCGCCAGCAGCTTGGAGGGACTAGCGGGATTCTCCCACGAGCAGTACTTC	CASSLEGLAGFSHEQYF
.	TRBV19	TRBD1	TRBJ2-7	TGTGCCAGTAGTGGAAGGACAGGACCCTACGAGCAGTACTTC	CASSGRTGPYEQYF
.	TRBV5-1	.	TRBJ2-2	TGCGCCAGCAGCTTGGCCCGTGGGGCGCGGACCGGGGAGCTGTTTTTT	CASSLARGARTGELFF
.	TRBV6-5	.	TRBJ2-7	TGTGCCAGCAAGAGGTTTTTAAGCTCCTACGAGCAGTACTTC	CASKRFLSSYEQYF
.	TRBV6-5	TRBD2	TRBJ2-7	TGTGCCAGCAGTTCTAGCGGGGAATCCTACGAGCAGTACTTC	CASSSSGESYEQYF
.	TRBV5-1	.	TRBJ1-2	TGCGCCAGCAGCTCGTCCGGGACAACTAACTATGGCTACACCTTC	CASSSSGTTNYGYTF
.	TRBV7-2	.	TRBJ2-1	TGTGCCAGCAGCTTAGTGACAGGAGCCTACAATGAGCAGTTCTTC	CASSLVTGAYNEQFF
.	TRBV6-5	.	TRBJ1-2	TGTGCCAGCAGTGACAGGACCTATGGCTACACCTTC	CASSDRTYGYTF
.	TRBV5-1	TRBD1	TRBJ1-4	TGCGCCAGCAGCTTGGGCCGACAGGGGAATAATGAAAAACTGTTTTTT	CASSLGRQGNNEKLFF